This is a list of T cell receptor beta chains from one sample in a study of a mutant IDH1 vaccine in newly diagnosed glioma. Sequencing was performed with immunoSEQ multiplex PCR; in TCRdb, only in-frame clones are kept and a portion is missing. The table shows 110,000 or so clones, with 75% to 90% occurring only once. No antigen is known for these receptors. Sequenced here: PBMCs, sampled from a glioma patient whose treatment included an IDH1 peptide vaccine. These receptors all stem from a woman aged 45-60 years with glioma. CDR3s include the opening cysteine and the closing phenylalanine or tryptophan. D genes are given only for firm matches. Clone sizes are given selectively: once, few, many, or a class where the clone is expanded.

d_call: TRBD2; v_call: TRBV2; j_call: TRBJ2-3; clone_size: NA; cdr3_aa: CASSDSLAGGPDTQYF; cdr3_nt: TGTGCCAGCAGTGATAGCCTAGCGGGAGGCCCAGATACGCAGTATTTT
d_call: NA; v_call: TRBV27; j_call: TRBJ1-1; clone_size: NA; cdr3_aa: CASSSGNTDTEAFF; cdr3_nt: TGTGCCAGCAGCTCAGGGAATACGGACACTGAAGCTTTCTTT
d_call: TRBD1; v_call: TRBV15; j_call: TRBJ2-7; clone_size: NA; cdr3_aa: CATSPLSRDRSSYEQYF; cdr3_nt: TGTGCCACCAGCCCTCTCTCCCGGGACAGAAGCTCCTACGAGCAGTACTTC
d_call: NA; v_call: TRBV29-1; j_call: TRBJ1-2; clone_size: NA; cdr3_aa: CSVEDENYGYTF; cdr3_nt: TGCAGCGTTGAGGACGAAAACTATGGCTACACCTTC
d_call: TRBD1; v_call: TRBV19; j_call: TRBJ2-1; clone_size: NA; cdr3_aa: CASRPGTGFDEQFF; cdr3_nt: TGTGCCAGTAGGCCCGGGACAGGGTTCGATGAGCAGTTCTTC
d_call: NA; v_call: TRBV9; j_call: TRBJ2-5; clone_size: once; cdr3_aa: CASSVSPTGLVETQYF; cdr3_nt: TGTGCCAGCAGCGTATCCCCGACAGGACTGGTAGAGACCCAGTACTTC
d_call: TRBD2; v_call: TRBV5-1; j_call: TRBJ2-1; clone_size: NA; cdr3_aa: CASSPLVAGEREQFF; cdr3_nt: TGCGCCAGCAGTCCTCTAGTGGCGGGAGAACGAGAGCAGTTCTTC
d_call: NA; v_call: TRBV6-5; j_call: TRBJ1-1; clone_size: NA; cdr3_aa: CASSYSGVGTEAFF; cdr3_nt: TGTGCCAGCAGTTACTCAGGGGTGGGCACTGAAGCTTTCTTT
d_call: NA; v_call: TRBV28; j_call: TRBJ1-4; clone_size: NA; cdr3_aa: CASSSNKLFF; cdr3_nt: TGTGCCAGCAGTTCTAACAAACTGTTTTTT
d_call: NA; v_call: TRBV5-1; j_call: TRBJ2-5; clone_size: once; cdr3_aa: CASSSSGTKETQYF; cdr3_nt: TGCGCCAGCAGCTCGAGCGGGACAAAAGAGACCCAGTACTTC
d_call: TRBD2; v_call: TRBV5-1; j_call: TRBJ2-2; clone_size: NA; cdr3_aa: CASSPTLAGGYTGELFF; cdr3_nt: TGCGCCAGCAGCCCTACTCTAGCGGGAGGGTACACCGGGGAGCTGTTTTTT
d_call: NA; v_call: TRBV30; j_call: TRBJ2-7; clone_size: NA; cdr3_aa: CAWKPATAVYEQYF; cdr3_nt: TGTGCCTGGAAGCCAGCCACAGCAGTCTACGAGCAGTACTTC
d_call: TRBD2; v_call: TRBV4-2; j_call: TRBJ2-1; clone_size: NA; cdr3_aa: CASSQAQAGGFGEQFF; cdr3_nt: TGTGCCAGCAGCCAAGCTCAAGCGGGAGGTTTCGGTGAGCAGTTCTTC
d_call: TRBD1; v_call: TRBV5-1; j_call: TRBJ2-7; clone_size: NA; cdr3_aa: CASSFRDRGHEQYF; cdr3_nt: TGCGCCAGCAGCTTCCGGGACAGGGGCCACGAGCAGTACTTC
d_call: TRBD2; v_call: TRBV28; j_call: TRBJ2-7; clone_size: NA; cdr3_aa: CASSSPAGGVYEQYF; cdr3_nt: TGTGCCAGCAGTTCCCCGGCGGGAGGGGTTTACGAGCAGTACTTC
d_call: NA; v_call: TRBV7-9; j_call: TRBJ2-3; clone_size: NA; cdr3_aa: CASSPRVDTQYF; cdr3_nt: TGTGCCAGCAGCCCCAGGGTGGATACGCAGTATTTT
d_call: NA; v_call: TRBV9; j_call: TRBJ1-3; clone_size: NA; cdr3_aa: CASSSGTDSSGNTIYF; cdr3_nt: TGTGCCAGCAGCTCCGGGACCGACTCCTCTGGAAACACCATATATTTT
d_call: NA; v_call: TRBV18; j_call: TRBJ1-1; clone_size: NA; cdr3_aa: CASSPDFDKNTEAFF; cdr3_nt: TGTGCCAGCTCACCAGACTTTGACAAGAACACTGAAGCTTTCTTT
d_call: TRBD1; v_call: TRBV4-2; j_call: TRBJ2-2; clone_size: NA; cdr3_aa: CASSPRTGEVGELFF; cdr3_nt: TGTGCCAGCAGCCCGCGGACAGGGGAGGTCGGGGAGCTGTTTTTT
d_call: NA; v_call: TRBV29-1; j_call: TRBJ2-7; clone_size: NA; cdr3_aa: CSVEIGGGAYEQYF; cdr3_nt: TGCAGCGTTGAAATAGGGGGTGGGGCCTACGAGCAGTACTTC
d_call: NA; v_call: TRBV11-2; j_call: TRBJ2-7; clone_size: NA; cdr3_aa: CASSLGSYEQYF; cdr3_nt: TGTGCCAGCAGCTTAGGATCCTACGAGCAGTACTTC
d_call: NA; v_call: TRBV5-1; j_call: TRBJ2-7; clone_size: NA; cdr3_aa: CASSPIDRNDEQYF; cdr3_nt: TGCGCCAGCAGCCCTATCGACAGGAACGACGAGCAGTACTTC
d_call: TRBD1; v_call: TRBV6-1; j_call: TRBJ2-3; clone_size: NA; cdr3_aa: CASSGGTGSTTDTQYF; cdr3_nt: TGTGCCAGCAGTGGGGGGACAGGGAGTACCACAGATACGCAGTATTTT
d_call: TRBD2; v_call: TRBV19; j_call: TRBJ2-1; clone_size: NA; cdr3_aa: CASSIEWGATSGRHNEQFF; cdr3_nt: TGTGCCAGTAGTATAGAGTGGGGTGCGACTAGCGGGAGGCACAATGAGCAGTTCTTC
d_call: TRBD1; v_call: TRBV15; j_call: TRBJ1-5; clone_size: NA; cdr3_aa: CATSSHRGGNQPQHF; cdr3_nt: TGTGCCACCAGCTCACACAGGGGAGGTAATCAGCCCCAGCATTTT